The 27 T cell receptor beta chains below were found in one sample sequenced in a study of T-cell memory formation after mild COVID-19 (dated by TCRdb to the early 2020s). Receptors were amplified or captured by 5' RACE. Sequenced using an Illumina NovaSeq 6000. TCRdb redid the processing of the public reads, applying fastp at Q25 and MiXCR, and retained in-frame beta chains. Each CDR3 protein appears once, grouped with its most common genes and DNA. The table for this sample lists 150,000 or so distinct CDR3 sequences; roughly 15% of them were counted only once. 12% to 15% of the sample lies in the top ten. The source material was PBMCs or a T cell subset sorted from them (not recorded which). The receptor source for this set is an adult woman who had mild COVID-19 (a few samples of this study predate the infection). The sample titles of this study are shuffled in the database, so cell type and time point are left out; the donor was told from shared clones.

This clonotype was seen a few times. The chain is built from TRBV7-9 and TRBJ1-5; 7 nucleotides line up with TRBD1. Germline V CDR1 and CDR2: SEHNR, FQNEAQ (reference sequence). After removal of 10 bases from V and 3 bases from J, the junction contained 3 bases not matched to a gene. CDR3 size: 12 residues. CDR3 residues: CAIGTDNQPQHF. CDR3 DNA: TGTGCCATCGGGACAGACAATCAGCCCCAGCATTTT. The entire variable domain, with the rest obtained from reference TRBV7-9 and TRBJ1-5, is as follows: DTGVSQNPRHKITKRGQNVTFRCDPISEHNRLYWYRQTLGQGPEFLTYFQNEAQLEKSRLLSDRFSAERPKGSFSTLEIQRTEQGDSAMYLCAIGTDNQPQHFGDGTRLSIL.

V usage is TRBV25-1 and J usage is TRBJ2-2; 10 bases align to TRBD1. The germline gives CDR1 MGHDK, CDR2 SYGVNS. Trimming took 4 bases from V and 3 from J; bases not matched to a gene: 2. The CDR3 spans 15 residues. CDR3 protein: CASSGQGAYTGELFF. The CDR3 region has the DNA TGTGCCAGCAGTGGACAGGGGGCCTACACCGGGGAGCTGTTTTTT.

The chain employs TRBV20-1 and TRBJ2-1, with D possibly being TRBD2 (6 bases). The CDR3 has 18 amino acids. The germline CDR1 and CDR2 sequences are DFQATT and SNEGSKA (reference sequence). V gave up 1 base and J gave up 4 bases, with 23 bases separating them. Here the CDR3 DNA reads TGCAGTGCTAGAGTGGAGCCCTCTAGCGCGAAAGAATACAATGAGCAGTTCTTC. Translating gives CSARVEPSSAKEYNEQFF.

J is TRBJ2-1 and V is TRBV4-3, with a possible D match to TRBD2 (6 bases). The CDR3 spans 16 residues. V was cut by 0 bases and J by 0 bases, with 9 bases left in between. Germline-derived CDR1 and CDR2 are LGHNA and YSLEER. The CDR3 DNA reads TGCGCCAGCAGCCAAGAGGCGGGGAGCTCCTACAATGAGCAGTTCTTC. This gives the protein CASSQEAGSSYNEQFF.

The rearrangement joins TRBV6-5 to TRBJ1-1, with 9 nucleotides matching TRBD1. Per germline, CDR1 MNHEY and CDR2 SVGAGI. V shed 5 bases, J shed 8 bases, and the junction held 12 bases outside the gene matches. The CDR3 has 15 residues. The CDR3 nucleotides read TGTGCCAGCAGTGAAACCGGGACAGGGAGGAGAGAAGCTTTCTTT. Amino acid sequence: CASSETGTGRREAFF.

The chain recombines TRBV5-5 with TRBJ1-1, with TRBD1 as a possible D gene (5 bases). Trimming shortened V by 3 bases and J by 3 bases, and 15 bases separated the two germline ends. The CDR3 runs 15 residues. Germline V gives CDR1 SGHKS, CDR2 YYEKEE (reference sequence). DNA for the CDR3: TGTGCCAGCAGCTCGGGTCCGGGACGGCACACTGAAGCTTTCTTT. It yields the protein CASSSGPGRHTEAFF.

The CDR3, as DNA: TGTGCCAGCAGCCCGCCTGGGATCTACGAGCAGTACTTC. Its protein is CASSPPGIYEQYF. V and J are TRBV3-1 and TRBJ2-7, with D uncertain. The V end lost 4 bases, the J end lost 3 bases, and 10 bases lay between the germline ends. This CDR3 is built from 13 residues. CDR1 is LGHDT and CDR2 is YNNKEL in the germline V gene (reference sequence).

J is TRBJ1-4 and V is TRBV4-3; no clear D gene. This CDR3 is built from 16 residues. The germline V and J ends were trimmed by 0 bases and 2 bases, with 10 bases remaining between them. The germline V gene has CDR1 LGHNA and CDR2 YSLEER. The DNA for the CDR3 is TGCGCCAGCAGCCAAGATTTTGGGAGCACTAATGAAAAACTGTTTTTT. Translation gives CASSQDFGSTNEKLFF.

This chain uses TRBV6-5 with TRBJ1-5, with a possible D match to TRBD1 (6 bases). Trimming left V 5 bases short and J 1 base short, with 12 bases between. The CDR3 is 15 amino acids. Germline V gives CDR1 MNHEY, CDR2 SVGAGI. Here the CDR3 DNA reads TGTGCCAGCAGTAGAACCGGGGGCAGCAATCAGCCCCAGCATTTT. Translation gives CASSRTGGSNQPQHF.

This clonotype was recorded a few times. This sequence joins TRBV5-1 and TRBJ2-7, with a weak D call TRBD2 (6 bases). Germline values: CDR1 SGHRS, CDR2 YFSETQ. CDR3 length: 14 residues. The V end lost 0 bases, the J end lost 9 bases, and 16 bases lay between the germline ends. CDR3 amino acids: CASSLERAVLRQYF. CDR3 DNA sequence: TGCGCCAGCAGCTTGGAGCGGGCCGTCCTAAGGCAGTACTTC.

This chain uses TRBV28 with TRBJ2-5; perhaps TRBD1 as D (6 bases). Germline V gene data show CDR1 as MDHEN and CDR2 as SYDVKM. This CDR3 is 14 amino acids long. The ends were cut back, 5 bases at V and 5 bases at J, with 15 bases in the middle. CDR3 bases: TGTGCCAGCAGTCCCCAAGTGCAGGGGGAGACCCAGTACTTC. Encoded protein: CASSPQVQGETQYF.

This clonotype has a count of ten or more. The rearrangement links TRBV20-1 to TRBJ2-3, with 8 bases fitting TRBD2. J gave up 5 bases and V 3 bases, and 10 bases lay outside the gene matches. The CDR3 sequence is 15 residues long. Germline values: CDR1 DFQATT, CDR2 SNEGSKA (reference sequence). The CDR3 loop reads CSASSGGEVRDTQYF. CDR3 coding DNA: TGCAGTGCTAGCTCGGGGGGGGAGGTGCGAGATACGCAGTATTTT.

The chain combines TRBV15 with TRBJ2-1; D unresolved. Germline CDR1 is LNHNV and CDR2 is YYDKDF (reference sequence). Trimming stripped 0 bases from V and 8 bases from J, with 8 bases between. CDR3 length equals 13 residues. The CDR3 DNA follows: TGTGCCACCAGCAGAGATTTTGAGGATGAGCAGTTCTTC. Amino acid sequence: CATSRDFEDEQFF.

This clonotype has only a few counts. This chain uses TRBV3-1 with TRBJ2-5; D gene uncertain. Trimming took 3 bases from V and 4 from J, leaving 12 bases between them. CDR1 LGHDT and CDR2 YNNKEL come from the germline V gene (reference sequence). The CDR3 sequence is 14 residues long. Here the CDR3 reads CASSHEGKRETQYF. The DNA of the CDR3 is TGTGCCAGCAGCCACGAAGGTAAAAGAGAGACCCAGTACTTC.

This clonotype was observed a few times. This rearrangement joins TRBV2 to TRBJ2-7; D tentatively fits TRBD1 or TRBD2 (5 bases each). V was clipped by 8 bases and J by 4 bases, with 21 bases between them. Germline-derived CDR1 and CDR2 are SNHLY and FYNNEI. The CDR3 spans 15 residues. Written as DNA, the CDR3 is TGTGCCAGCGTGGTTGACCGGGACCGCAGTTACGAGCAGTACTTC. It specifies CASVVDRDRSYEQYF.

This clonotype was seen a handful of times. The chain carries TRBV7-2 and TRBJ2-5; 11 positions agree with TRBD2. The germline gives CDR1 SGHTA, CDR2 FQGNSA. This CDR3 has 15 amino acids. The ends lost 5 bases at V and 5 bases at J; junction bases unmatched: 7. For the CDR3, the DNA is TGTGCCAGCAGCCCGGGACTAGCGGTCCGGGAGACCCAGTACTTC. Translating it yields CASSPGLAVRETQYF.

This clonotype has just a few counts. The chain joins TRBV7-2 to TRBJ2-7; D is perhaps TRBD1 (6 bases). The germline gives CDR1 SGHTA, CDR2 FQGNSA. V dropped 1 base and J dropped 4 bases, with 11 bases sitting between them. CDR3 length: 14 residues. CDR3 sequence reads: CASSLGTGPYEQYF. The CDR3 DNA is TGTGCCAGCAGCTTAGGTACAGGGCCGTACGAGCAGTACTTC.

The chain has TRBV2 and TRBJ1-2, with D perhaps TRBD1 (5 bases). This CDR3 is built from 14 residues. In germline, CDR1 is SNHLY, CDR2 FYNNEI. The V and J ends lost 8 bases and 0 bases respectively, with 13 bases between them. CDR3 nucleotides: TGTGCCAGCCACCTCGGGGGAGCTAACTATGGCTACACCTTC. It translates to CASHLGGANYGYTF. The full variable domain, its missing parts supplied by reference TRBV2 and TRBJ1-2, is EPEVTQTPSHQVTQMGQEVILRCVPISNHLYFYWYRQILGQKVEFLVSFYNNEISEKSEIFDDQFSVERPDGSNFTLKIRSTKLEDSAMYFCASHLGGANYGYTFGSGTRLTVV.

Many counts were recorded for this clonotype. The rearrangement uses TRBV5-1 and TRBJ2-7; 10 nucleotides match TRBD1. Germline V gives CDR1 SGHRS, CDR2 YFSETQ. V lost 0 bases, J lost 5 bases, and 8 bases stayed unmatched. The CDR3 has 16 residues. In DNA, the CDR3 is TGCGCCAGCAGCTTGGTATCGGGGACAGGGGTTGACGAGCAGTACTTC. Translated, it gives CASSLVSGTGVDEQYF.

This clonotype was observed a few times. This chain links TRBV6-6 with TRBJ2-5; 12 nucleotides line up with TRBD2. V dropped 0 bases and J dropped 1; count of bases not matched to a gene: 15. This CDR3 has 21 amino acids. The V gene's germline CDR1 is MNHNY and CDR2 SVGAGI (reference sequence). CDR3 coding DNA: TGTGCCAGCAGTTACTCGATAGCGACTAGCGGGAGTTTCTTGGGCCAAGAGACCCAGTACTTC. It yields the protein CASSYSIATSGSFLGQETQYF.

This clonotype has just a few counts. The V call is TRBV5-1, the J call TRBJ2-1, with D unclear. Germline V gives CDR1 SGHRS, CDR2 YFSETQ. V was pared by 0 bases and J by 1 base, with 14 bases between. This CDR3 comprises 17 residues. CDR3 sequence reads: CASSLVVIGESYNEQFF. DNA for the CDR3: TGCGCCAGCAGCTTGGTAGTTATCGGAGAGTCCTACAATGAGCAGTTCTTC.

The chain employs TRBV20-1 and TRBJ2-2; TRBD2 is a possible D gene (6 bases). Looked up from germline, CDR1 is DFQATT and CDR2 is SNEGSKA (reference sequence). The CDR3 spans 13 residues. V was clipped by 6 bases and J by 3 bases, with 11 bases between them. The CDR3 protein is CSALAGYTGELFF. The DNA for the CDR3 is TGCAGTGCCCTCGCGGGGTACACCGGGGAGCTGTTTTTT.

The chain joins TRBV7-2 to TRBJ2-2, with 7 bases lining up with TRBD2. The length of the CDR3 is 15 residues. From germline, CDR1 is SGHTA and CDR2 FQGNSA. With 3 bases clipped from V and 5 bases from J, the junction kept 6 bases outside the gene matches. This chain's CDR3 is CASSFRTSITGELFF. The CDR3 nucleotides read TGTGCCAGCAGCTTTCGGACTAGTATAACCGGGGAGCTGTTTTTT.

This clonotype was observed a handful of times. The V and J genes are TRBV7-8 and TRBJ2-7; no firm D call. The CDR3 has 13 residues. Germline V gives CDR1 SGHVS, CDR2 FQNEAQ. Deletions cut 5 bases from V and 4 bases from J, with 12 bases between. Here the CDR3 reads CASSVGVNYEQYF. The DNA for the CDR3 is TGTGCCAGCAGCGTTGGGGTCAATTACGAGCAGTACTTC.

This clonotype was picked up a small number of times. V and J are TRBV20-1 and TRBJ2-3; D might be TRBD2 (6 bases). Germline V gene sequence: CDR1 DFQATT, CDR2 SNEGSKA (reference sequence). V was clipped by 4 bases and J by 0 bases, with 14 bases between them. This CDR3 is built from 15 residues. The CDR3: CSATLAASSTDTQYF. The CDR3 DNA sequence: TGCAGTGCTACTTTAGCGGCTTCTAGCACAGATACGCAGTATTTT.

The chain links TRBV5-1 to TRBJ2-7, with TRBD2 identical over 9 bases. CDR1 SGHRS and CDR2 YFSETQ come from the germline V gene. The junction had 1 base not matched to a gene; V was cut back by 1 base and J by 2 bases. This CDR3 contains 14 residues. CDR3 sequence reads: CASSLSGGPYEQYF. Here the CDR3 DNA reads TGCGCCAGCAGCTTGAGCGGGGGGCCCTACGAGCAGTACTTC.

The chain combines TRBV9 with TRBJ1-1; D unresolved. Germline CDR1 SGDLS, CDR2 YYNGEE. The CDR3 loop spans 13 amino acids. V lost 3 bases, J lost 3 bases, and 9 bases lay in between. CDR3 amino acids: CASSATSYTEAFF. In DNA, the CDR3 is TGTGCCAGCAGCGCCACAAGCTACACTGAAGCTTTCTTT.